This TCR beta chain was retrieved from a study of CD8 T cells in Susac syndrome. Bulk CD8+ and CD4+ cells came from magnetic negative isolation; CD8+ TEMRA by FACS. As concerns this clonotype: The antigen remains undetermined.

V was pared by 5 bases and J by 2 bases, with 13 bases between. CDR3 length equals 14 residues. CDR1 and CDR2 (germline): MNHEY, SMNVEV (reference sequence). It was with random hexamers that 0.5 to 1 ug RNA was reverse transcribed. TCRdb re-called the immunoSEQ multiplex PCR reads through MiXCR, storing one row per CDR3 protein. The repertoire holds fewer than 150,000 distinct CDR3 sequences, more than 90% seen once, with 0.09% to 0.15% in the top ten. Findings of the study overall: Regarding the TCR sequencing and HLA analysis, the study admitted that a relatively small number of individuals were involved.

The sequence was collected from a human donor in good health. The chain carries TRBV27 and TRBJ2-7; D unresolved. Material: CD4+ T cells from PBMCs. In nucleotides, the CDR3 is TGTGCCAGCAGTCCCCAAATACGGCCCTACGAGCAGTACTTC. Residues: CASSPQIRPYEQYF.